This TCR beta chain stems from a study of identical twins. Study results and caveats: Its conclusions, products of cross-sectional statistical analysis, did not come from following the same donors. Out-of-frame TCR alpha sharing in monozygotic twins exceeded recombination model predictions.

CDR1 LGHNA and CDR2 YNFKEQ come from the germline V gene. The CDR3 has 14 residues. Trimming left V 1 base short and J 0 bases short, with 6 bases between. This clonotype was observed many times. Its antigen is still unknown. Template switching supplied a universal primer site; unique molecular identifiers were carried on the cDNA. TCRdb called the 5' RACE reads again in MiXCR, with one record for every CDR3 protein. The data show 1,800,000 or so distinct CDR3 sequences, about 31% seen once. The sequenced sample consisted of cord blood. This clonotype originated in a newborn girl in good health. The chain carries TRBV4-2 and TRBJ2-5, with D unclear. CDR3 protein: CASSQVTDQETQYF. In DNA form, the CDR3 reads TGTGCCAGCAGCCAAGTGACGGACCAAGAGACCCAGTACTTC.